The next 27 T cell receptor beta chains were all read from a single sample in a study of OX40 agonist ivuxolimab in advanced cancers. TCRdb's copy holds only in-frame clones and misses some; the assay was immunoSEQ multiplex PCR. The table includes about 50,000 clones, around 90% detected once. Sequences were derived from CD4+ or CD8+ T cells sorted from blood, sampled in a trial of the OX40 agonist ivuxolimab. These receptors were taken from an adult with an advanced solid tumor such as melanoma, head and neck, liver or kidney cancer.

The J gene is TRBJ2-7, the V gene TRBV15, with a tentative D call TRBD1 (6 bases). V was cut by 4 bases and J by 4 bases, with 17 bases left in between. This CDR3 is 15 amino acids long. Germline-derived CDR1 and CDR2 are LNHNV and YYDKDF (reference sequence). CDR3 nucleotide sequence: TGTGCCACCAGCAACACAGGGCGGAACACTTACGAGCAGTACGTC. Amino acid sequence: CATSNTGRNTYEQYV.

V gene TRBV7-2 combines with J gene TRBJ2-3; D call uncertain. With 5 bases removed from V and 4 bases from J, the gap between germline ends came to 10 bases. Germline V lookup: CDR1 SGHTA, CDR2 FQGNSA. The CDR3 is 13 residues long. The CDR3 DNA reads TGTGCCAGCAGCCCCCGTTATTCAGATACGCAGTATTTT. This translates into CASSPRYSDTQYF.

This CDR3 is CASSKLAGETQYF. For the CDR3, the DNA is TGTGCCAGCAGCAAACTAGCGGGGGAGACCCAGTACTTC. This chain joins TRBV7-2 and TRBJ2-5; TRBD2 matches 10 bases. The CDR3 loop spans 13 amino acids. The germline V gene encodes CDR1 SGHTA and CDR2 FQGNSA. V shed 5 bases, J shed 5 bases, and the junction held 2 bases outside the gene matches.

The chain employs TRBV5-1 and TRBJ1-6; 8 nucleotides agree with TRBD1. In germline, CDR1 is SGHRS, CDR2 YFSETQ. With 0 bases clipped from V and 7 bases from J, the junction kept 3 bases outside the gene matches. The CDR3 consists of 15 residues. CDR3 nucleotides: TGCGCCAGCAGCTTGGGGACAGGGACAAATTCACCCCTCCACTTT. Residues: CASSLGTGTNSPLHF.

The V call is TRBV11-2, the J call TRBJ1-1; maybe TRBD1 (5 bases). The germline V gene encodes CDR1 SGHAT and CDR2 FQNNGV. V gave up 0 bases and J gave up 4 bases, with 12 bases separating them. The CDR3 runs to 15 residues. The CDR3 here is CASSLEGDAFTEAFF. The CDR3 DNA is TGTGCCAGCAGCTTAGAAGGGGATGCGTTCACTGAAGCTTTCTTT. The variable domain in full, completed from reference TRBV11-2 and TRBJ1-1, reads EAGVAQSPRYKIIEKRQSVAFWCNPISGHATLYWYQQILGQGPKLLIQFQNNGVVDDSQLPKDRFSAERLKGVDSTLKIQPAKLEDSAVYLCASSLEGDAFTEAFFGQGTRLTVV.

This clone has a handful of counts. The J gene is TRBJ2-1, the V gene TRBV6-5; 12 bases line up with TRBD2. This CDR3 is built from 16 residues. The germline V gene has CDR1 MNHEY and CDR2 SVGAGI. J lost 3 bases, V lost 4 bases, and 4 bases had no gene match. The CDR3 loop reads CASSSSSGGDYNEQFF. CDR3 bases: TGTGCCAGCAGTTCCTCTAGCGGGGGGGACTACAATGAGCAGTTCTTC.

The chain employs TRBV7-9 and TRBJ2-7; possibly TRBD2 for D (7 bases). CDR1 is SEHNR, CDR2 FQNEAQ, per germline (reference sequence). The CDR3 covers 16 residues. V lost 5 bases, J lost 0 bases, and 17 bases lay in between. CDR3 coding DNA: TGTGCCAGCAGCAGGGGGGGCGGCGAAAGCTCCTACGAGCAGTACGTC. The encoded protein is CASSRGGGESSYEQYV.

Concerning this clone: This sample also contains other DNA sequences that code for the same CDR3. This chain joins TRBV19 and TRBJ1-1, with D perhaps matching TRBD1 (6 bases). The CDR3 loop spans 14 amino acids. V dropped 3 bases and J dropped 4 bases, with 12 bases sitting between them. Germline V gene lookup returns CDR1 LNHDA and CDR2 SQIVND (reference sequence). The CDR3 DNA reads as TGTGCCAGTAGTATGGGCGGGGGCGGCACTGAAGCTTTCTTT. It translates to CASSMGGGGTEAFF.

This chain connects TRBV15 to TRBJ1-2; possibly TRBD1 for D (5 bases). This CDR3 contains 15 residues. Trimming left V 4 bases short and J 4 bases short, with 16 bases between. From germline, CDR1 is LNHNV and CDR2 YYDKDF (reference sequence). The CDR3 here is CATSTETGPIYGYTF. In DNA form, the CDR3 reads TGTGCCACCAGCACTGAGACGGGGCCCATCTATGGCTACACCTTC.

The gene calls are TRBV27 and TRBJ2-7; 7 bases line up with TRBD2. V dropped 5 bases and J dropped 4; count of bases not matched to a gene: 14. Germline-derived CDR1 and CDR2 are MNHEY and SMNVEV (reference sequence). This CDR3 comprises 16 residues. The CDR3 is CASSLAPGGGTYEQYF. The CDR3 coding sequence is TGTGCCAGCAGTCTCGCCCCGGGGGGAGGGACGTACGAGCAGTACTTC.

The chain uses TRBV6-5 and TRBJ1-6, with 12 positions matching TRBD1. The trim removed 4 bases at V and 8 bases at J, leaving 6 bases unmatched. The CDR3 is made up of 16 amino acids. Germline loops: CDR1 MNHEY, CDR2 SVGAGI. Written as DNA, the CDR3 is TGTGCCAGCAGTTCCGGGACAGGGGGCGCGGATTCACCCCTCCACTTT. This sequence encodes CASSSGTGGADSPLHF.

CDR3 DNA sequence: TGTGCCAGCAGTGAAGGTAGGAACACTGAAGCTTTCTTT. This gives the protein CASSEGRNTEAFF. V and J are TRBV2 and TRBJ1-1; D remains ambiguous. CDR1 and CDR2 from the germline V gene are SNHLY and FYNNEI. V dropped 1 base and J dropped 1 base, with 4 bases sitting between them. The CDR3 length is 13 residues.

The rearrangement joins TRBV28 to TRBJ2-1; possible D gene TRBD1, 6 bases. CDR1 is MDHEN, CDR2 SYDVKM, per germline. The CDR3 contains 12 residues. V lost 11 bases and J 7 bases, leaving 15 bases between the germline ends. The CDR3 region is CAGMKGVNEQFF. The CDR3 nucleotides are TGTGCCGGGATGAAGGGGGTGAATGAGCAGTTCTTC. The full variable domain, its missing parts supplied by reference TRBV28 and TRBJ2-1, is DVKVTQSSRYLVKRTGEKVFLECVQDMDHENMFWYRQDPGLGLRLIYFSYDVKMKEKGDIPEGYSVSREKKERFSLILESASTNQTSMYLCAGMKGVNEQFFGPGTRLTVL.

The CDR3, as DNA: TGCGCCAGCAGCCTTACTAGCGGGGTATACGAGCAGTACTTC. Its protein product is CASSLTSGVYEQYF. This chain uses TRBV4-1 with TRBJ2-7, with 10 bases aligning to TRBD2. The CDR3 runs 14 residues. Germline values: CDR1 MGHRA, CDR2 YSYEKL. J gave up 4 bases and V 4 bases, and 4 bases lay outside the gene matches.

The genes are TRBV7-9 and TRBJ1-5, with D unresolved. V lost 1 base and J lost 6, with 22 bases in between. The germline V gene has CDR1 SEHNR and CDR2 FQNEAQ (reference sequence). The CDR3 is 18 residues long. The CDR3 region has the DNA TGTGCCAGCAGCTTAGTTTCCGCAGGCAACGTATTGAGTCAGCCCCAGCATTTT. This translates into CASSLVSAGNVLSQPQHF.

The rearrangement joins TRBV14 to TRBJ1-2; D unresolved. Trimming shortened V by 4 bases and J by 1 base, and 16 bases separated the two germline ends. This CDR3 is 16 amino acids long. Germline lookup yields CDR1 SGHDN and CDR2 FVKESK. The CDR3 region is CASSPYPVPYNYGYTF. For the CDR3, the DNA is TGTGCCAGCAGCCCTTATCCAGTACCCTATAACTATGGCTACACCTTC.

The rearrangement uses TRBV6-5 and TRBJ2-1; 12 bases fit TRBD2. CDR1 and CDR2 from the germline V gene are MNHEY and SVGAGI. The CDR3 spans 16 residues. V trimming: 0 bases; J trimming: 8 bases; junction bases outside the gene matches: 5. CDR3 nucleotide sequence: TGTGCCAGCAGTTACTCGTCTAGCGGGGGGGCGGATGAGCAGTTCTTC. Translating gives CASSYSSSGGADEQFF.

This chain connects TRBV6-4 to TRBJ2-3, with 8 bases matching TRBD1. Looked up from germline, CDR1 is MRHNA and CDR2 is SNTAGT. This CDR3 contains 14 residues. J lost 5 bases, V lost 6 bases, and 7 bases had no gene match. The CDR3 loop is CASSPGQEEDTQYF. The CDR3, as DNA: TGTGCCAGCAGCCCGGGACAGGAGGAAGATACGCAGTATTTT.

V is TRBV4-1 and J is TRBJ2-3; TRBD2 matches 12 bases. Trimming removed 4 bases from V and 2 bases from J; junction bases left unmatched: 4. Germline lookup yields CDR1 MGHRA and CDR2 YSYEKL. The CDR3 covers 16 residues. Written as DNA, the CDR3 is TGCGCCAGCAGCCCCTGGACTAGCGGGAACACAGATACGCAGTATTTT. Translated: CASSPWTSGNTDTQYF.

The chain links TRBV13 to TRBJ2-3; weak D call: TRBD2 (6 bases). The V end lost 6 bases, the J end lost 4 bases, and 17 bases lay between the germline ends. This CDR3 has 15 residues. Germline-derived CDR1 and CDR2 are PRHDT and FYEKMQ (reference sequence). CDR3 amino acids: CASSERLVGPDTQYF. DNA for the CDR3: TGTGCCAGCAGTGAGAGACTAGTAGGGCCAGATACGCAGTATTTT.

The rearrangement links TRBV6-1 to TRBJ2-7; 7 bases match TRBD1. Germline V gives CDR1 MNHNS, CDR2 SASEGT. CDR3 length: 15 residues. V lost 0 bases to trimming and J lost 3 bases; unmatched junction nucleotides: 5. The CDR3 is CASSEARGQNYEQYV. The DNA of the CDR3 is TGTGCCAGCAGTGAAGCGAGGGGGCAGAACTACGAGCAGTACGTC.

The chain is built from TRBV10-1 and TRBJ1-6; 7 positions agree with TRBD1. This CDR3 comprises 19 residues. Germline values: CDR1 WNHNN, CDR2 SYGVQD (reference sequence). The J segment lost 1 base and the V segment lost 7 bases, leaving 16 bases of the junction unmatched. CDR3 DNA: TGCGCCAGCACCGACAGGGTTCGGTCCGGGGGGTCCTATAATTCACCCCTCCACTTT. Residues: CASTDRVRSGGSYNSPLHF.

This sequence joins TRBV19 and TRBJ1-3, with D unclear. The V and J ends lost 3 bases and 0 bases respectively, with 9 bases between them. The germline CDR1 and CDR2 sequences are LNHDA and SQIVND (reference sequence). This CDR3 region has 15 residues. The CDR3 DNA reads TGTGCCAGTAGTATGGACGGAAGCTCTGGAAACACCATATATTTT. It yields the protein CASSMDGSSGNTIYF.

This CDR3 reads CASRLPGPGSTDTQYF. The CDR3 DNA reads as TGTGCCAGCAGGCTACCGGGACCGGGATCTACAGATACGCAGTATTTT. The gene calls are TRBV27 and TRBJ2-3; D possibly matches TRBD1 or TRBD2 (5 bases each). Trimming took off 6 bases at V and 3 bases at J, with 19 bases between the two ends. The length of the CDR3 is 16 residues. CDR1 is MNHEY and CDR2 is SMNVEV in the germline V gene (reference sequence).

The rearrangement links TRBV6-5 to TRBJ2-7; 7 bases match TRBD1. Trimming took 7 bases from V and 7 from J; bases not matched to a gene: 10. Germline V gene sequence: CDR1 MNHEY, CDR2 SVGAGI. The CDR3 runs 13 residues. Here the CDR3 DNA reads TGTGCCAGCAAACGTTCAGGGGGAGATGAGCAGTACGTC. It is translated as CASKRSGGDEQYV.

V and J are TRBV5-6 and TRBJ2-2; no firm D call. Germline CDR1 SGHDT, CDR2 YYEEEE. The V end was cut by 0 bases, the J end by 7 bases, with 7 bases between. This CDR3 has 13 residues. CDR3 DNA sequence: TGTGCCAGCAGCTTGGCTGCCGTCGGGGAGCTGTTTTTT. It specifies CASSLAAVGELFF.

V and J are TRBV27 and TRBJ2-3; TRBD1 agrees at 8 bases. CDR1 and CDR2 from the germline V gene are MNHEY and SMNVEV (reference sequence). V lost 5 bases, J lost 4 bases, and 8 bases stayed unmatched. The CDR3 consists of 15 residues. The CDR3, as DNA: TGTGCCAGCAGTGGCAGGGGGCGCCGCGCAGATACGCAGTATTTT. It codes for CASSGRGRRADTQYF.